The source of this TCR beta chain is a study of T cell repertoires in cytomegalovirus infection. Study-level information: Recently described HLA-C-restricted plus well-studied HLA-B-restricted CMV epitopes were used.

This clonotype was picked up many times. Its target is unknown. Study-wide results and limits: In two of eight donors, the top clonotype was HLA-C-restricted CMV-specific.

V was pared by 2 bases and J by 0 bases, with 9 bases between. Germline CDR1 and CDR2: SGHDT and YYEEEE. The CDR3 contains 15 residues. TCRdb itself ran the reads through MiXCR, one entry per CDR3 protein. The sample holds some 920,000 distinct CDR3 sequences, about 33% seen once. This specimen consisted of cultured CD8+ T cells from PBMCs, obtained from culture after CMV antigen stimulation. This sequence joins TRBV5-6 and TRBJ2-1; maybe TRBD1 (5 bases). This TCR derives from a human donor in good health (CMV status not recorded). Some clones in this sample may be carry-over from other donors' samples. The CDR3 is CASSFGQGSYNEQFF. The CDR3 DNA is TGTGCCAGCAGCTTCGGGCAGGGCTCCTACAATGAGCAGTTCTTC.